Listed below are T cell receptor beta chains from one sample, sequenced in a study of T cells in Graves' hyperthyroidism and ophthalmopathy. TCRdb re-analysed the multiplex PCR reads in MiXCR, keeping a single row per CDR3 protein. Of a few hundred thousand distinct CDR3 sequences listed, roughly 15% are singletons. Specimen: blood. The source of these receptors is a woman between 40 and 50 years old with Graves' ophthalmopathy. CDR3s include the opening cysteine and the closing phenylalanine or tryptophan. Fields, in order: J gene, D gene, clone size, V gene, CDR3 DNA, CDR3 protein. The D gene is left open where the match is weak. The size field is filled for only some rows; it gives once, few, many or a size class.

>TRBJ1-5|.|many|TRBV12-3/TRBV12-4
TGTGCCAGCAGTTTGCGGGTAGATCAGCCCCAGCATTTT
CASSLRVDQPQHF
>TRBJ2-7|.|many|TRBV28
TGTGCCAGCTCTTACGGGTACGCCTACGAGCAGTACTTC
CASSYGYAYEQYF
>TRBJ1-1|.|.|TRBV4-1
TGCGCCTCCTGCCGGGCAGGGTGGGCGAACACTGAAGCTTTCTTT
CASCRAGWANTEAFF
>TRBJ2-1|.|few|TRBV4-1
TGCGCCAGCAGCCAAGAGGAGACGGTCAATGAGCAGTTCTTC
CASSQEETVNEQFF
>TRBJ1-6|.|.|TRBV30
TGTGCCTGGAGTGTTGGGGCAGACAATTCACCCCTCCACTTT
CAWSVGADNSPLHF
>TRBJ1-3|TRBD1|.|TRBV13
TGTGCCAGCAGCCCAGGACAGGGAATCCCTGGAAACACCATATATTTT
CASSPGQGIPGNTIYF
>TRBJ2-7|.|.|TRBV20-1
TGCAGTGCTACCAGTCCCCCGGGACCAGCGGGCGGGCAGTACTTC
CSATSPPGPAGGQYF
>TRBJ1-2|.|many|TRBV6-1
TGTGCCAGCAGTACCTCTGGTATCGATGGCTACACCTTC
CASSTSGIDGYTF
>TRBJ2-3|TRBD2|many|TRBV28
TGTGCCAGCAGGCGGGAGGGAATCGCAGATACGCAGTATTTT
CASRREGIADTQYF
>TRBJ1-2|TRBD1|.|TRBV9
TGTGCCAGCAGCGAACGTACAGGGGCCTTATATGGCTACACCTTC
CASSERTGALYGYTF
>TRBJ2-3|.|.|TRBV25-1
TGTGCCAGCAGTGAAAATCGGCGCACAGATACGCAGTATTTT
CASSENRRTDTQYF
>TRBJ2-3|TRBD2|many|TRBV7-9
TGTGCCAGCAGCTCCACTAGCGGGGGGGCCCGGAACCTGGATACGCAGTATTTT
CASSSTSGGARNLDTQYF
>TRBJ2-3|.|many|TRBV7-9
TGTGCCAGCAGCTTAGCCACAGGCAGCACAGATACGCAGTATTTT
CASSLATGSTDTQYF
>TRBJ2-5|.|many|TRBV5-4
TGTGCCAGCAGCTTAAGGGTCCGCGGTCGCCAAGAGACCCAGTACTTC
CASSLRVRGRQETQYF
>TRBJ1-2|.|few|TRBV7-9
TGTGCCAGCAGCTTAGCGGCGGGCCTCCTTTACTATGGCTACACCTTC
CASSLAAGLLYYGYTF
>TRBJ2-1|TRBD2|many|TRBV9
TGTGCCAGCAGCCCCTGGAAGCGGGGGGCGAATGAGCAGTTCTTC
CASSPWKRGANEQFF
>TRBJ2-2|.|many|TRBV11-1
TGTGCCAGCAAGGGAACCGGGGAGCTGTTTTTT
CASKGTGELFF
>TRBJ1-1|.|.|TRBV14
TGTGCCAGCAGCCTCCTCACAGGGATGAACACTGAAGCTTTCTTT
CASSLLTGMNTEAFF
>TRBJ1-5|.|many|TRBV5-6
TGTGCCAGCAGCCTAACTGCGACAATTGATCGGAGCAATCAGCCCCAGCATTTT
CASSLTATIDRSNQPQHF
>TRBJ2-7|.|many|TRBV20-1
TGCAGTGCTAGAGATACAGGTAGCTACGAGCAGTACTTC
CSARDTGSYEQYF
>TRBJ2-2|.|few|TRBV7-9
TGTGCCAGCAGCTTAGTGGGGTCCGGCCCCCTGAACACCGGGGAGCTGTTTTTT
CASSLVGSGPLNTGELFF
>TRBJ2-3|.|few|TRBV30
TGTGCCTGGAGTGCCGGGAGCACAGATACGCAGTATTTT
CAWSAGSTDTQYF
>TRBJ2-3|.|few|TRBV27
TGTGCCAGCGGAGAAGCGTCGGATACGCAGTATTTT
CASGEASDTQYF
>TRBJ2-1|.|.|TRBV6-5
TGTGCCAGCAGTTACTACAGCGGTAATGAGCAGTTCTTC
CASSYYSGNEQFF
>TRBJ1-5|.|many|TRBV11-2
TGTGCCAGCAGCTTAACCGTCAATCAGCCCCAGCATTTT
CASSLTVNQPQHF
>TRBJ2-7|.|many|TRBV27
TGTGCCAGCAGCCTCTCCCCGGGGTACTACGAGCAGTACTTC
CASSLSPGYYEQYF
>TRBJ2-3|.|few|TRBV30
TGTGCCTGGAGTGTTTGGGGGTCTGGTTCAGATACGCAGTATTTT
CAWSVWGSGSDTQYF
>TRBJ1-6|.|many|TRBV10-2
TGCGCCAGCAGTGAGTCGACTCCCGGACGAGGACCACCCCTCCACTTT
CASSESTPGRGPPLHF
>TRBJ2-1|.|many|TRBV7-2
TGTGCCAGCAGCTTAGCGCCAGGGAACCCCAATGAGCAGTTCTTC
CASSLAPGNPNEQFF
>TRBJ2-1|TRBD1|many|TRBV27
TGTGCCAGCAGTCGGACAGGGGGTTTCGATGAGCAGTTCTTC
CASSRTGGFDEQFF
>TRBJ2-5|TRBD1|.|TRBV11-2
TGTGCCAGCAGCTTTCTTCCTGGGACAGGGAAAGAGACCCAGTACTTC
CASSFLPGTGKETQYF
>TRBJ1-1|.|.|TRBV7-9
TGTGCCGGCAGCTTCTACAGCCCTGAAGCTTTCTTT
CAGSFYSPEAFF
>TRBJ2-7|.|.|TRBV3-1
TGTGCCAGCAGCCAAATATTGGAGTCACCTACCTACGAGCAGTACTTC
CASSQILESPTYEQYF
>TRBJ1-2|.|many|TRBV12-3/TRBV12-4
TGTGCCAGCAGTTTAAACGCCGAAGGGATCTATGGCTACACCTTC
CASSLNAEGIYGYTF
>TRBJ2-7|.|many|TRBV6-2/TRBV6-3
TGTGCCAGCAGTTACGCTTACGAGCAGTACTTC
CASSYAYEQYF
>TRBJ1-2|.|few|TRBV30
TGTGCCTGGAAAGTGGACTATGGCTACACCTTC
CAWKVDYGYTF
>TRBJ2-3|.|few|TRBV6-1
TGTGCCAGCAGTGGCCAGGGGACAGATACGCAGTATTTT
CASSGQGTDTQYF
>TRBJ2-1|TRBD2|many|TRBV13
TGTGCCAGCAGTTCCGGGACTAGCAATTCCCATGAGCAGTTCTTC
CASSSGTSNSHEQFF
>TRBJ2-1|TRBD2|few|TRBV28
TGTGCCAGCAGCCGTGGGACTAGCAGGTACAATGAGCAGTTCTTC
CASSRGTSRYNEQFF
>TRBJ2-5|TRBD2|many|TRBV2
TGTGCCAGCAGTGGAGCGGGAGGGCGAGGGGAGACCCAGTACTTC
CASSGAGGRGETQYF
>TRBJ1-5|.|.|TRBV2
TGTGCCAGCAGTGAGGAGTGGAACAGCAATCAGCCCCAGCATTTT
CASSEEWNSNQPQHF
>TRBJ2-1|.|many|TRBV14
TGTGCCAGCAGACTTCGGGGAACTCCCTACAATGAGCAGTTCTTC
CASRLRGTPYNEQFF
>TRBJ2-2|.|many|TRBV12-3/TRBV12-4
TGTGCCAGCAGTTCGACGCCTCGAACCGGGGAGCTGTTTTTT
CASSSTPRTGELFF
>TRBJ1-1|.|many|TRBV6-1
TGTGCCAGCAGTGAAGCCCCCTCAAGAGCGCGGTTAGCTTTCTTT
CASSEAPSRARLAFF
>TRBJ2-7|TRBD1|many|TRBV20-1
TGCAGTGCTAGAGGCTGGGACAGTGCCTACGAGCAGTACTTC
CSARGWDSAYEQYF
>TRBJ1-5|TRBD1|many|TRBV28
TGTGCCAGCAGTTTAAGGGACAGCGGCAATCAGCCCCAGCATTTT
CASSLRDSGNQPQHF
>TRBJ1-1|TRBD1|many|TRBV14
TGTGCCAGCCGAAATGCAGGGGGCGGGAACACTGAAGCTTTCTTT
CASRNAGGGNTEAFF
>TRBJ2-7|TRBD1|.|TRBV11-2
TGTGCCAGCAGCTGGGGGACAGGGGTGGCCTACGAGCAGTACTTC
CASSWGTGVAYEQYF
>TRBJ2-2|TRBD2|few|TRBV19
TGTGCCAGTAGTATGAGTACTAGCGGGAGCACCGGGGAGCTGTTTTTT
CASSMSTSGSTGELFF
>TRBJ1-2|.|many|TRBV2
TGTGCCAGCAGTGTCGAGACAAGCTATGGCTACACCTTC
CASSVETSYGYTF
>TRBJ1-2|TRBD1|.|TRBV3-1
TGTGCCAGCAGCCAAGATCTGGGGACAGGGTATGGCTACACCTTC
CASSQDLGTGYGYTF
>TRBJ2-7|.|many|TRBV5-8
TGTGCCAGCAACAAGGACTTAGCCTCCTACGAGCAGTACTTC
CASNKDLASYEQYF
>TRBJ2-5|TRBD2|few|TRBV5-6
TGTACCAGCAGCCTGGGACTAGCGAACCAAGAGACCCAGTACTTC
CTSSLGLANQETQYF
>TRBJ1-2|.|.|TRBV20-1
TGCAGTGCTAGAGATCGTCGGGGACTTCACTATGGCTACACCTTC
CSARDRRGLHYGYTF
>TRBJ1-5|.|many|TRBV6-1
TGTGCCAGCAGAAAACAGGGTAATCAGCCCCAGCATTTT
CASRKQGNQPQHF